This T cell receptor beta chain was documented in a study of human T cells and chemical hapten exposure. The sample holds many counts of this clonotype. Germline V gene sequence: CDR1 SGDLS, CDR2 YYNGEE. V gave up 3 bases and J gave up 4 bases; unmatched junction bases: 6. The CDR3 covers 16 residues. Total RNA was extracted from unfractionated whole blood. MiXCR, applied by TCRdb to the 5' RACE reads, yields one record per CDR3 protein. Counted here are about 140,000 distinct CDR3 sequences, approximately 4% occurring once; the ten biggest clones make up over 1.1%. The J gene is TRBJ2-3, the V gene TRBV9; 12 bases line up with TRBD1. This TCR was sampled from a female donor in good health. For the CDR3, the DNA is TGTGCCAGCAGCGCGGGGGACAGGGGGCATGCAGATACGCAGTATTTT. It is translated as CASSAGDRGHADTQYF.